The source of this T cell receptor beta chain is a study of graft-versus-host responses after intestinal transplantation. Study background: Recipients uniformly received anti-thymocyte globulin induction, followed by tacrolimus and steroids for 3 to 4 years.

The ends lost 3 bases at V and 7 bases at J; junction bases unmatched: 5. Germline lookup yields CDR1 LNHDA and CDR2 SQIVND (reference sequence). The CDR3 length is 14 residues. Comment on this clone: Antigen specificity is unknown.

Study results and caveats: Clonal ratios of graft-versus-host to host-versus-graft in allografts were high for patients exhibiting graft-donor T cell macrochimerism. Analysis identified GvH clones in recipient marrow, with some appearing first in ileum or blood. Association was observed between peak circulating GvH clone levels and early post-transplant HvG declines.

Assay used: immunoSEQ multiplex PCR; TCRdb lists only in-frame clones, some missing. The sample has fewer than 95,000 clones; approximately 94% are singletons. The sequencing used unstimulated CD4+ T cells sorted from spleen or lymph node cells, collected before transplant. The receptor comes from a human donor who was the organ donor for an intestinal transplant. The V and J genes are TRBV19 and TRBJ2-2, with 7 bases lining up with TRBD1. The CDR3 region is CASSIEGAGGELFF. The CDR3 nucleotides read TGTGCCAGTAGTATTGAGGGGGCGGGCGGGGAGCTGTTTTTT.